The following is a T cell receptor beta chain sequence with its context. Its antigen remains unknown. This record comes from a study of T cell responses to AZD1222 COVID-19 vaccine. Study-wide results and caveats: Regions left unmutated in variants are reportedly the target of nearly half of spike-specific TCRs. The donor cohort was predominantly white British with a female majority, and clonal diversity may have been underestimated.

The V gene end was trimmed by 6 bases and the J gene end by 6 bases; junction bases not matched to a gene: 10. Germline V CDR1 and CDR2: SQVTM, ANQGSEA. This CDR3 region has 14 residues. TCRdb keeps only in-frame clones here, not all; method: immunoSEQ multiplex PCR. This table has around 140,000 clones, approximately 90% appearing once. This material consisted of peripheral blood, taken 28 days after the second AZD1222 dose. This chain joins TRBV29-1 and TRBJ1-5; 8 bases agree with TRBD1. This TCR derives from an adult who received the AZD1222 COVID-19 vaccine. The CDR3 bases are TGCAGCGTCAGGACAGGGACGAGTGGTCAGCCCCAGCATTTT. It codes for CSVRTGTSGQPQHF.